The entry that follows covers one T cell receptor beta chain sequence. Its antigen remains unidentified. There are no base qualities to consult, and no much larger clone falls within one base. This specimen comes from a study of radiation and T cells in renal cell carcinoma (dated by TCRdb to the early 2020s). Broadly, across the study: TCR beta sequencing covered over 50 samples in total, comprising roughly 25 tumors and some 27 peripheral blood samples. The final blood draw took place at 4 weeks after radiation, the same time as nephrectomy. Across all 50 or so samples, approximately 4,000,000 unique CDR3 nucleotide sequences, encoding 2,658,974 unique CDR3 amino acid sequences, were identified.

The time point label, as the study defines it: blood 4 weeks post-SBRT, at nephrectomy. The sample's treatment or condition, from its label and the paper: 15 Gy SBRT to primary tumor, nephrectomy 4 weeks later. The samples were obtained from a clinical trial, where primary renal cell carcinomas were treated with 15 Gy stereotactic body radiation therapy and then removed by nephrectomy 4 weeks afterward. To follow tumor-enriched clonotypes, serial peripheral blood was collected from radiation-treated patients at baseline and at 2 weeks and 4 weeks after SBRT. All patients had renal cell carcinoma with clear cell pathology. The QIAamp DNA Blood Mini Kit (Qiagen) was used to prepare genomic DNA for TCR sequencing. The analyses included just those samples that passed every quality control check. The investigation overall reported the following: No pretreatment tumor biopsies were available, so the baseline intratumoral presence of clonotypes could not be determined. Blood repertoire dynamics were not followed beyond 4 weeks after treatment. An increase in top tumor clonotypes in blood was observed from baseline to 2 weeks post-radiation, followed by contraction by 4 weeks, which was taken to suggest transient expansion of tumor-resident clones. Because the trial had a single-armed design, the trial could not examine how radiation dose or scheduling affected the TCR repertoire.

TCR beta libraries were generated from genomic DNA with the immunoSEQ kit, following the manufacturer's recommendations. For library preparation, a first multiplex PCR was performed with proprietary primers, followed by a second PCR in which unique barcodes were added, and bead cleanups were performed after each round. A positive control reaction and a negative control reaction, both provided in the kit, were run with every batch of samples. The final libraries were assessed on an Agilent 4200 TapeStation D1000 ScreenTape, pooled by volume, and quantified by qPCR. Sequencing was performed on an Illumina NextSeq500 with a MidOutput 150-cycle cartridge, and 156 Read1 and 15 Index1 cycles were run with kit custom primers. The pooled library was loaded at 0.9 to 1 pM with an approximately 18% PhiX control spike-in. For the original study's pipeline: The vendor-processed data were analyzed in R, and a clonotype was defined as all T cells that share the same CDR3 nucleotide sequence. For clone abundance analyses, frequencies were normalized to the 10,000 most abundant clones in each sample. Public T cell clones, which averaged fewer than five per sample, were excluded before analysis. Tumor-enriched clonotypes and baseline blood-enriched clonotypes were defined as those with an abundance difference of at least 32-fold between compartments. A beta-binomial differential abundance model was used to identify clonotypes that expanded or contracted between blood time points. The Baroni-Urbani and Buser coefficient was used to measure tumor-blood repertoire similarity, and groups were compared with two-tailed Wilcoxon tests in R. TCRdb mirrors the immuneACCESS table, restricted to in-frame sequences. Some clones are absent from its copies; in checked studies, under half trace to an unresolved V gene, and the reason for the others is unknown. From that table come the V and J calls and clone size; the DNA was used to work out D and trimming. The sample table holds 120,000 to 150,000 clones, of which 65% to 90% were seen once. Clones ranked in the top ten supply around a sixth of the sample.

The CDR3 starts with the cysteine, ends with the phenylalanine, and has 15 residues. CDR3 DNA is the only sequence kept; it has 45 bases, read in frame from the first base. The germline V gene yields SGHDT for CDR1 and YYEEEE for CDR2. V and J are trimmed by 2 bases and 3 bases, and the gene matches miss 5 bases of the junction. The sequences come from blood, collected from a patient whose treatment included radiotherapy and nephrectomy. This receptor was taken from a woman between 50 and 59 years old with renal cell carcinoma. The sequence links TRBV5-6 to TRBJ1-1; 9 bases in the junction line up with TRBD1. The CDR3 protein: CASSFRGQGYTEAFF. At the DNA level, the sequence is TGTGCCAGCAGCTTCAGGGGACAGGGATACACTGAAGCTTTCTTT.